The 9 T cell receptor beta chains reported below all come from one sample, sequenced in a study of cytomegalovirus exposure and HLA in healthy donors. 60 Vbeta and 13 Jbeta primers were used in PCR. Method: immunoSEQ multiplex PCR; TCRdb's copy keeps in-frame clones and lacks some. The profile shows 120,000 to 150,000 clones, 65% to 90% of them singletons. Sequencing used PBMCs. These receptor sequences come from a female donor in good health and CMV-seronegative.

This clone was seen once. The chain is built from TRBV7-6 and TRBJ2-1; TRBD2 agrees at 9 bases. CDR3 length: 16 residues. V lost 5 bases to trimming and J lost 0 bases; unmatched junction nucleotides: 5. CDR1 SGHVS and CDR2 FNYEAQ come from the germline V gene. The CDR3, as DNA: TGTGCCAGCAGCCCGGGACTAGCAACCTCCTACAATGAGCAGTTCTTC. Residues: CASSPGLATSYNEQFF.

Note on this clone: An end of the junction does not agree with germline; a read error may underlie this. The chain couples TRBV29-1 to TRBJ2-3; 7 bases agree with TRBD1. The germline gives CDR1 SQVTM, CDR2 ANQGSEA. The CDR3 spans 14 residues. CDR3 coding DNA: TGCAGCCTTGAGAGGGACAGCCGGCCAGATACGCAGTATTTT. It yields the protein CSLERDSRPDTQYF.

This chain uses TRBV29-1 with TRBJ1-5; 8 positions match TRBD1. The CDR3 sequence is 14 residues long. V lost 4 bases, J lost 4 bases, and 6 bases stayed unmatched. Germline assignment: CDR1 SQVTM and CDR2 ANQGSEA. CDR3 DNA sequence: TGCAGCGTTGTGATGCAGGGGGCGAATCAGCCCCAGCATTTT. This encodes CSVVMQGANQPQHF.

Written as DNA, the CDR3 is TGTGCCAGCAGTGAATCCCTCGACAGGGAGAGCGGAGAGACCCAGTACTTC. This codes for CASSESLDRESGETQYF. V usage is TRBV2 and J usage is TRBJ2-5; 7 bases map to TRBD1. The CDR3 is 17 amino acids. Germline V CDR1 and CDR2: SNHLY, FYNNEI. Trimming cost V 2 bases and J 4 bases; bases outside gene matches: 13.

The CDR3 nucleotides read TGTGCCAGCAGCGGATCAGGGCCATACAATGAGCAGTTCTTC. This encodes CASSGSGPYNEQFF. J is TRBJ2-1 and V is TRBV9; D may be TRBD1 (5 bases). Germline assignment: CDR1 SGDLS and CDR2 YYNGEE. The CDR3 spans 14 residues. Trimming pared 3 bases from V and 4 bases from J, leaving 11 bases between.

The chain links TRBV6-6 to TRBJ2-1; D is possibly TRBD1 (6 bases). Germline V gene data show CDR1 as MNHNY and CDR2 as SVGAGI (reference sequence). With 5 bases removed from V and 8 bases from J, the gap between germline ends came to 10 bases. This CDR3 comprises 12 residues. The DNA of the CDR3 is TGTGCCAGCAGTGGACAGATGCATGAGCAGTTCTTC. This sequence encodes CASSGQMHEQFF.

The chain combines TRBV5-1 with TRBJ1-1; D is unclear. Germline V gene lookup returns CDR1 SGHRS and CDR2 YFSETQ. The CDR3 runs to 14 residues. Trimming left V 3 bases short and J 3 bases short, with 12 bases between. The CDR3 spells CASSSNTGDTEAFF. Written as DNA, the CDR3 is TGCGCCAGCAGCTCCAACACCGGGGACACTGAAGCTTTCTTT.

Only one count was recorded for this clone. The chain couples TRBV11-2 to TRBJ2-3; D possibly corresponds to TRBD2 (6 bases). The CDR3 runs to 16 residues. With 1 base removed from V and 2 bases from J, the gap between germline ends came to 13 bases. Germline loops: CDR1 SGHAT, CDR2 FQNNGV. The CDR3 nucleotides read TGTGCCAGCAGCTTAGTCGGGAGACTAGACACAGATACGCAGTATTTT. It encodes CASSLVGRLDTDTQYF.

This clone came up once. The rearrangement joins TRBV6-5 to TRBJ2-7; 7 nucleotides agree with TRBD1. Trimming took 6 bases from V and 3 from J; bases not matched to a gene: 5. The CDR3 contains 13 residues. The germline V gene has CDR1 MNHEY and CDR2 SVGAGI. CDR3 sequence reads: CASRGQLDYEQYF. CDR3 nucleotide sequence: TGTGCCAGCAGGGGACAGCTCGACTACGAGCAGTACTTC.